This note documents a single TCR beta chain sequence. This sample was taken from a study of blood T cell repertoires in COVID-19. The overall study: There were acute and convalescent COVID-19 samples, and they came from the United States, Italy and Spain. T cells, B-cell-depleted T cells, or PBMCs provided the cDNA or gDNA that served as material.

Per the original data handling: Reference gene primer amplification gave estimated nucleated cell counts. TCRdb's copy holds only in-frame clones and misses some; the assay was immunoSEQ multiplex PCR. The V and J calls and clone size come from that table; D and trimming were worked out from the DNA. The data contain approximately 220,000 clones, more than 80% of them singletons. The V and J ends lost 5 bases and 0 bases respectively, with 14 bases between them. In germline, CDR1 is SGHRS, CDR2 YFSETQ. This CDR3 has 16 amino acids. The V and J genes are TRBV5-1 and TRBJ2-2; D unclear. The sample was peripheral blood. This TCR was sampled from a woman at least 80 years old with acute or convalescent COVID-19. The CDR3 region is CASSSSRDSNTGELFF. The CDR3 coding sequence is TGCGCCAGCAGTTCATCCCGAGATTCGAACACCGGGGAGCTGTTTTTT.